This T cell receptor (beta chain) was sequenced during a study of beta chain features in type 1 diabetes. Findings of the study overall: Cells that show high TCR expression could be over-represented by cDNA sequencing. A closer apparent resemblance between naive, central memory and Treg TCRB repertoires was seen in patients than in healthy donors. Unsettled here was the matter of whether HLA type influences TCRB rearrangement.

This clone has just a few counts. Its specificity is unknown. Sequencing targeted expressed TCRB transcripts, as all isolated RNA had been reverse transcribed. The method was immunoSEQ multiplex PCR; TCRdb's version includes in-frame clones alone and lacks a portion of them. This sample has some 250,000 clones, with 25% to 35% found just once. V lost 10 bases and J lost 3, with 13 bases in between. There are 13 residues in the CDR3. The germline CDR1 and CDR2 sequences are MNHEY and SVGAGI. The chain recombines TRBV6-5 with TRBJ1-5; possibly TRBD1 for D (6 bases). Sequenced: central memory CD4+ T cells from blood. The sequence derives from a man in his thirties or forties in good health. The CDR3 loop reads CATSGQPNQPQHF. CDR3 DNA: TGTGCCACCTCTGGACAGCCCAATCAGCCCCAGCATTTT.